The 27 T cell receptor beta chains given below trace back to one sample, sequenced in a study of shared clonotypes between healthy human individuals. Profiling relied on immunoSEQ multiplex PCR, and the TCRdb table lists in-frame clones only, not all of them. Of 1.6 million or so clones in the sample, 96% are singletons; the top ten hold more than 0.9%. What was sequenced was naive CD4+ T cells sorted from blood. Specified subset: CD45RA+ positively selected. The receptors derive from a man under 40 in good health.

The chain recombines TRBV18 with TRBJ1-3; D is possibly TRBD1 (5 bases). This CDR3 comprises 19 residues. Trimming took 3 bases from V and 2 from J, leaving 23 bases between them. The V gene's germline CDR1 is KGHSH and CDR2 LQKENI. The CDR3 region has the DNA TGTGCCAGCTCACCGGTAACTTCCCAGGGCAGGAGAACTGGAAACACCATATATTTT. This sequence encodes CASSPVTSQGRRTGNTIYF. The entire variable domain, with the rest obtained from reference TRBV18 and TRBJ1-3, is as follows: NAGVMQNPRHLVRRRGQEARLRCSPMKGHSHVYWYRQLPEEGLKFMVYLQKENIIDESGMPKERFSAEFPKEGPSILRIQQVVRGDSAAYFCASSPVTSQGRRTGNTIYFGEGSWLTVV.

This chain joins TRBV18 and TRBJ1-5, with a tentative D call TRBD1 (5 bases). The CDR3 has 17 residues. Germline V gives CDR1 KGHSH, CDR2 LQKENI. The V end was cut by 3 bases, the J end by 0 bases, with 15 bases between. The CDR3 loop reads CASSPVGTAYSNQPQHF. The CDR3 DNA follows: TGTGCCAGCTCACCGGTCGGGACGGCGTATAGCAATCAGCCCCAGCATTTT.

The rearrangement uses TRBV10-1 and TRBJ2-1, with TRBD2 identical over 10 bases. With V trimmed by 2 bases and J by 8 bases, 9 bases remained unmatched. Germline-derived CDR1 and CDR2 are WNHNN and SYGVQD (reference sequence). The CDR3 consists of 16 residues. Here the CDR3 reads CASSELSSGRYYEQFF. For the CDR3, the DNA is TGCGCCAGCAGTGAGCTTTCTAGCGGGAGATATTATGAGCAGTTCTTC.

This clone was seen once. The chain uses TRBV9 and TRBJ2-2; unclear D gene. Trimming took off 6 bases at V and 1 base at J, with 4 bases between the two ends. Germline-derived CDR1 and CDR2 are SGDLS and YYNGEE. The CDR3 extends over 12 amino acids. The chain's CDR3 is CASNQNTGELFF. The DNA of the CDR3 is TGTGCCAGCAACCAGAACACCGGGGAGCTGTTTTTT.

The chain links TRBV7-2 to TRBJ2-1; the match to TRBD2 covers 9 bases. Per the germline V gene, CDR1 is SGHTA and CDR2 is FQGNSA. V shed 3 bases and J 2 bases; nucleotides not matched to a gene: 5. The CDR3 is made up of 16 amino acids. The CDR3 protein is CASSLLAGVAYNEQFF. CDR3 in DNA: TGTGCCAGCAGCTTGTTAGCGGGAGTCGCCTACAATGAGCAGTTCTTC.

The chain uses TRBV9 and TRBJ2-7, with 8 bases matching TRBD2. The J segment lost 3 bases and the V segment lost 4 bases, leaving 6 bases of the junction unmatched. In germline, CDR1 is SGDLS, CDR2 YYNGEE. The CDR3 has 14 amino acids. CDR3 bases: TGTGCCAGCAGCCCCCGGGGGGGAAACTACGAGCAGTACTTC. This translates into CASSPRGGNYEQYF. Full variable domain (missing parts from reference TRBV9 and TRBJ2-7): DSGVTQTPKHLITATGQRVTLRCSPRSGDLSVYWYQQSLDQGLQFLIQYYNGEERAKGNILERFSAQQFPDLHSELNLSSLELGDSALYFCASSPRGGNYEQYFGPGTRLTVT.

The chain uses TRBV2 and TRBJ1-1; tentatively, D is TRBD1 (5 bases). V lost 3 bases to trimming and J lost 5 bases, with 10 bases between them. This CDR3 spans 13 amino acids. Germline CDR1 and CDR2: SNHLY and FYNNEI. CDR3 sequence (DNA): TGTGCCAGCAGTGAGACAGTTGTGACTGAAGCTTTCTTT. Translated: CASSETVVTEAFF.

The CDR3 DNA reads TGCGCCAGCAGTGGGACGGACAAAGAGACCCAGTACTTC. It translates to CASSGTDKETQYF. The chain couples TRBV5-1 to TRBJ2-5; D may be TRBD1 or TRBD2 (5 bases each). Germline V CDR1 and CDR2: SGHRS, YFSETQ. V shed 5 bases and J shed 3 bases, with 11 bases lying between them. This CDR3 has 13 amino acids.

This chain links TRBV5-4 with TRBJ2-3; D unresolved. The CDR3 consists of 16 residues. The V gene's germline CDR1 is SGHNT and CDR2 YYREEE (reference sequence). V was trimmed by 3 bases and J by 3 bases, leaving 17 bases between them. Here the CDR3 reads CASSSKKLSSTDTQYF. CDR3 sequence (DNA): TGTGCCAGCAGCTCCAAAAAGCTCTCTTCGACAGATACGCAGTATTTT.

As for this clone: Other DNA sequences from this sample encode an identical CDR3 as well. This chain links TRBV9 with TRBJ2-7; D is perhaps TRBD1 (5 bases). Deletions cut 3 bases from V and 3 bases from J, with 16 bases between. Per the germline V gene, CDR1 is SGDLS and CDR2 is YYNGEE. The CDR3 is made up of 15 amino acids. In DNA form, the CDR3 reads TGTGCCAGCAGCGCAAACCCCGGGCAGGGCTACGAGCAGTACTTC. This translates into CASSANPGQGYEQYF.

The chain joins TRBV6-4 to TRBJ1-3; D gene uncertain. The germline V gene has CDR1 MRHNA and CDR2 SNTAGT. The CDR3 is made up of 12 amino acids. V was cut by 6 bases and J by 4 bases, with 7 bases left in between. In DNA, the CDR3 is TGTGCCAGCAGATGCGCCGGAAACACCATATATTTT. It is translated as CASRCAGNTIYF.

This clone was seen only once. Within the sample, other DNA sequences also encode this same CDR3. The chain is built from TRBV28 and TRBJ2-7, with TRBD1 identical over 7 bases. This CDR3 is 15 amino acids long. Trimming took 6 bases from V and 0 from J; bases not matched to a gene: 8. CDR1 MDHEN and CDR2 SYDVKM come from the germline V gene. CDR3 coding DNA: TGTGCCAGCAGCTCACAGGGGCGTAGCTCCTACGAGCAGTACTTC. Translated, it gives CASSSQGRSSYEQYF.

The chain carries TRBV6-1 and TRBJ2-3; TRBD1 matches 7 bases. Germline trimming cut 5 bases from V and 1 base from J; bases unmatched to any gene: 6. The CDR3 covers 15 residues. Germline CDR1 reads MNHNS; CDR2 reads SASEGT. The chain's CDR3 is CASSPRTGGTDTQYF. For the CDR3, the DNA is TGTGCCAGCAGTCCACGGACAGGCGGCACAGATACGCAGTATTTT.

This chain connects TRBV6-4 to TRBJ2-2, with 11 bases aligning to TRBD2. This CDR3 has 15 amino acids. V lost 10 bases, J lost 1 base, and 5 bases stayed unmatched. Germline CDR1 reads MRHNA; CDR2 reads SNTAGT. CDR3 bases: TGTGCCACCGAGGGACTAGCGGAGAACACCGGGGAGCTGTTTTTT. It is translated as CATEGLAENTGELFF.

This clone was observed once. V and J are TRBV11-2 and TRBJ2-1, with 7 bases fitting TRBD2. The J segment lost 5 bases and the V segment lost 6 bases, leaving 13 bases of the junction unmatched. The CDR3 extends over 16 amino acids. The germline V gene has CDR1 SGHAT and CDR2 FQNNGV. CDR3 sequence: CASSLYRDYRNNEQFF. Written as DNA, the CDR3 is TGTGCCAGCAGTTTATACCGGGACTACAGAAACAATGAGCAGTTCTTC.

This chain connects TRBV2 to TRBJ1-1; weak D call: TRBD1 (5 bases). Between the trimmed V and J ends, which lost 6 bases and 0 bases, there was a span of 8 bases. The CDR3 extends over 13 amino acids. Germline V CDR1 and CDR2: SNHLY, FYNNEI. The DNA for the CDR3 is TGTGCCAGCAGCCTGACAGTGAACACTGAAGCTTTCTTT. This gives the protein CASSLTVNTEAFF.

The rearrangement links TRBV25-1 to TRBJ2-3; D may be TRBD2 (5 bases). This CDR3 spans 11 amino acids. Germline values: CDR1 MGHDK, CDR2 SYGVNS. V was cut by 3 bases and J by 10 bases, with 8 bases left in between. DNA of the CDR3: TGTGCCAGCAGTGATGAGGGCCCGCAGTATTTT. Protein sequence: CASSDEGPQYF.

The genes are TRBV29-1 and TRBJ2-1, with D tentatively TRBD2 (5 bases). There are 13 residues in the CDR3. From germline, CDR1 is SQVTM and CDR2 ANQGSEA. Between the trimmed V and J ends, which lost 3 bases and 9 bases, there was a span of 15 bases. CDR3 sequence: CSVEVFIEGEQFF. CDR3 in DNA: TGCAGCGTTGAGGTCTTCATCGAGGGTGAGCAGTTCTTC.

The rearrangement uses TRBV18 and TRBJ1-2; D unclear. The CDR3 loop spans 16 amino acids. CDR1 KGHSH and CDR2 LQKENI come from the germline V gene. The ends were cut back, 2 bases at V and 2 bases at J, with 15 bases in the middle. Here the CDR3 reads CASSPTEVGRNYGYTF. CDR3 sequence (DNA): TGTGCCAGCTCACCAACAGAAGTTGGCAGGAACTATGGCTACACCTTC.

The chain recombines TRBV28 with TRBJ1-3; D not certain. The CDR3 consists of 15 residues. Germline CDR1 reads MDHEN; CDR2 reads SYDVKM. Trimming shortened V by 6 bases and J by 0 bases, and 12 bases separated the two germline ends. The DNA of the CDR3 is TGTGCCAGCAGCCCGCCCGTAGGCTCTGGAAACACCATATATTTT. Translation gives CASSPPVGSGNTIYF.

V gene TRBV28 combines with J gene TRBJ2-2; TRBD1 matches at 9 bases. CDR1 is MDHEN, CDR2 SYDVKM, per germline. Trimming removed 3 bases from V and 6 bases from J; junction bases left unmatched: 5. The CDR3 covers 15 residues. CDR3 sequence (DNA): TGTGCCAGCAGTTTGCTACAGGGGGCAGCCGGGGAGCTGTTTTTT. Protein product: CASSLLQGAAGELFF.

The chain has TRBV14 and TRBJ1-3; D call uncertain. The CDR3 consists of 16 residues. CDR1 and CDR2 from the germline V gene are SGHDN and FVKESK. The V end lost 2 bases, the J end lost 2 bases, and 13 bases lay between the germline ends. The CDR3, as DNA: TGTGCCAGCAGCCAAACGGGCCTTTCAACTGGAAACACCATATATTTT. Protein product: CASSQTGLSTGNTIYF.

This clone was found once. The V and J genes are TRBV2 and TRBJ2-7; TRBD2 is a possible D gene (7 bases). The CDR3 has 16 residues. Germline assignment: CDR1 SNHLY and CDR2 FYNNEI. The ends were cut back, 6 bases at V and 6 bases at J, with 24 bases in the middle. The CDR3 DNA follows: TGTGCCAGCAGGAGGGGGGTCGCGGCGGGAGCTCTCGAGCAGTACTTC. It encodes CASRRGVAAGALEQYF.

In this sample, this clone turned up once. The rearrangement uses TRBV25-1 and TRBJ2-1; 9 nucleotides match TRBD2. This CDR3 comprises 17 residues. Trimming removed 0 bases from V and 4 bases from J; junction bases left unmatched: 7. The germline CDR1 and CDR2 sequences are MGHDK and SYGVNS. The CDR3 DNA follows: TGTGCCAGCAGTGAATATCCCCTAGCGGGAATTTACAATGAGCAGTTCTTC. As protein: CASSEYPLAGIYNEQFF.

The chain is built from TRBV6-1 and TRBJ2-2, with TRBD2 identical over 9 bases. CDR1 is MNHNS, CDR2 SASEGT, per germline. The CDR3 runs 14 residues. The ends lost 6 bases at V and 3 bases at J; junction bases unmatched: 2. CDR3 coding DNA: TGTGCCAGCAGGACTAGCGGCTACACCGGGGAGCTGTTTTTT. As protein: CASRTSGYTGELFF.

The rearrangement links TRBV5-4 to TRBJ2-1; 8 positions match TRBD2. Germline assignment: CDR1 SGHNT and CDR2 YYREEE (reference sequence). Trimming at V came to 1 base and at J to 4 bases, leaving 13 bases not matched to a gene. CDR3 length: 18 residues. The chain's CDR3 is CASSLPLGSGGLYNEQFF. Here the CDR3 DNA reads TGTGCCAGCAGCTTGCCCCTTGGCAGCGGGGGATTATACAATGAGCAGTTCTTC.

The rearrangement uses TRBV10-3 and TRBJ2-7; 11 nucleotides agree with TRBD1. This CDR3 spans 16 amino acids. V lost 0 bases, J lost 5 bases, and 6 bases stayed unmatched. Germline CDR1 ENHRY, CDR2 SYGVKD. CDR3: CAISESIRDRGDEQYF. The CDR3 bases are TGTGCCATCAGTGAGTCTATTAGGGACAGGGGGGACGAGCAGTACTTC.